A single sample is the source of the 2 T cell receptor beta chains below, sequenced in a study of blood T cell repertoires in COVID-19. Data came from immunoSEQ multiplex PCR; TCRdb stores just in-frame clones and leaves some out. The sample records more than 90,000 clones, around nine tenths being singletons. The sequencing sample was made of peripheral blood. These receptors originate from a man aged 35-49 years with acute or convalescent COVID-19.

The CDR3 DNA follows: TGTGCCAGCACCCTTGGACTAGCGGGTTACAATGAGCAGTTCTTC. Translating it yields CASTLGLAGYNEQFF. The chain couples TRBV27 to TRBJ2-1; TRBD2 matches 11 bases. The J segment lost 4 bases and the V segment lost 7 bases, leaving 6 bases of the junction unmatched. Germline CDR1 is MNHEY and CDR2 is SMNVEV (reference sequence). This CDR3 is 15 amino acids long.

The CDR3 DNA reads TGTGCCAGCAGCTTTCAAGTGCTAGCGGCCTACGAGCAGTACTTC. This encodes CASSFQVLAAYEQYF. The J gene is TRBJ2-7, the V gene TRBV11-2; 7 nucleotides align to TRBD2. Germline CDR1 SGHAT, CDR2 FQNNGV. The CDR3 consists of 15 residues. V dropped 3 bases and J dropped 2; count of bases not matched to a gene: 7.